A single sample gave rise to the 29 T cell receptor beta chains below, sequenced in a study of shared clonotypes between healthy human individuals. Clones were sequenced by immunoSEQ multiplex PCR, and TCRdb holds only the in-frame ones, with some missing. The sample includes roughly 700,000 clones, about 92% seen only once; the top ten take 34%. Material for sequencing was memory CD8+ T cells from PBMCs. Subset in this sample: CD45RO+ cells pooled with CCR7-negative TemRA cells. These receptors were collected from a man aged 18 to 29 in good health. Some clones in this sample may be carry-over from other donors' samples.

The J gene is TRBJ2-1, the V gene TRBV7-9; no reliable D call. V lost 6 bases and J 0 bases, leaving 15 bases between the germline ends. Germline CDR1 is SEHNR and CDR2 is FQNEAQ (reference sequence). The CDR3 loop spans 16 amino acids. The DNA of the CDR3 is TGTGCCAGCAGTTACGGTTTCGCAAGCTCCTACAATGAGCAGTTCTTC. Translating it yields CASSYGFASSYNEQFF.

The chain links TRBV18 to TRBJ2-2; D may match TRBD1 or TRBD2 (5 bases each). V was pared by 8 bases and J by 2 bases, with 18 bases between. Germline CDR1 KGHSH, CDR2 LQKENI. The CDR3 has 16 amino acids. This chain's CDR3 is CASHLGDGINTGELFF. CDR3 nucleotides: TGTGCCAGCCACCTGGGGGACGGAATAAACACCGGGGAGCTGTTTTTT.

In its sample, this clone was seen once. The rearrangement uses TRBV2 and TRBJ2-3; 9 bases match TRBD2. V lost 3 bases, J lost 5 bases, and 9 bases stayed unmatched. This CDR3 has 16 amino acids. CDR1 is SNHLY and CDR2 is FYNNEI in the germline V gene. The CDR3 bases are TGTGCCAGCAGTGATCCGCGGGAGGGCCCTGGAGATACGCAGTATTTT. Its protein product is CASSDPREGPGDTQYF. Full variable domain (missing parts from reference TRBV2 and TRBJ2-3): EPEVTQTPSHQVTQMGQEVILRCVPISNHLYFYWYRQILGQKVEFLVSFYNNEISEKSEIFDDQFSVERPDGSNFTLKIRSTKLEDSAMYFCASSDPREGPGDTQYFGPGTRLTVL.

V is TRBV7-6 and J is TRBJ2-7, with D hard to call. V shed 5 bases and J shed 6 bases, with 14 bases lying between them. The CDR3 consists of 13 residues. CDR1 and CDR2 (germline): SGHVS, FNYEAQ. The CDR3, as DNA: TGTGCCAGCAGCCCCCGGATGGGCGGCGAGCAGTACTTC. This sequence encodes CASSPRMGGEQYF.

The V and J genes are TRBV30 and TRBJ1-5; D perhaps matches TRBD1 (6 bases). The CDR3 loop spans 14 amino acids. V was shortened by 1 base and J by 2 bases, with 9 bases between the two germline ends. CDR1 is GTSNPN and CDR2 is SVGIG in the germline V gene (reference sequence). DNA of the CDR3: TGTGCCTGGAGTGACGGGGGCCGCAATCAGCCCCAGCATTTT. Translation gives CAWSDGGRNQPQHF.

The V and J genes are TRBV19 and TRBJ2-7, with 8 bases aligning to TRBD1. V shed 4 bases and J 3 bases; nucleotides not matched to a gene: 8. CDR1 is LNHDA, CDR2 SQIVND, per germline (reference sequence). The CDR3 consists of 15 residues. The CDR3 spells CASSTRQGPLYEQYF. The CDR3 DNA reads TGTGCCAGTAGTACGCGACAGGGGCCCCTCTACGAGCAGTACTTC.

The V gene is TRBV9, the J gene TRBJ2-1; perhaps TRBD2 as D (5 bases). Trimming shortened V by 0 bases and J by 6 bases, and 13 bases separated the two germline ends. Germline CDR1 SGDLS, CDR2 YYNGEE. The CDR3 length is 15 residues. The CDR3 protein is CASSVGGAESNEQFF. CDR3 DNA: TGTGCCAGCAGCGTAGGGGGAGCGGAGTCCAATGAGCAGTTCTTC.

This chain connects TRBV2 to TRBJ2-7; the match to TRBD2 covers 12 bases. CDR3 size: 14 residues. V lost 10 bases and J lost 4; bases outside the gene matches: 8. CDR1 and CDR2 from the germline V gene are SNHLY and FYNNEI. The CDR3 loop reads CATGWTSGEYEQYF. DNA for the CDR3: TGTGCCACAGGATGGACTAGCGGGGAGTACGAGCAGTACTTC.

J is TRBJ1-2 and V is TRBV7-2; possibly TRBD1 for D (6 bases). The CDR3 has 14 amino acids. Trimming left V 5 bases short and J 7 bases short, with 17 bases between. CDR1 is SGHTA, CDR2 FQGNSA, per germline. Here the CDR3 reads CASSLQDRGLGYTF. The CDR3 nucleotides read TGTGCCAGCAGCCTCCAGGACAGAGGTCTTGGCTACACCTTC.

The chain uses TRBV7-9 and TRBJ1-3; D is unclear. The CDR3 is made up of 13 amino acids. Germline V gives CDR1 SEHNR, CDR2 FQNEAQ (reference sequence). Trimming cost V 5 bases and J 5 bases, with 10 bases left between them. CDR3 loop: CASSVGIRNTIYF. The DNA for the CDR3 is TGTGCCAGCAGCGTAGGGATACGAAACACCATATATTTT.

The chain employs TRBV9 and TRBJ1-2; a weak D match, TRBD1 (6 bases). CDR1 is SGDLS, CDR2 YYNGEE, per germline. This CDR3 region has 13 residues. The V end lost 2 bases, the J end lost 7 bases, and 12 bases lay between the germline ends. CDR3 nucleotides: TGTGCCAGCAGCGTGGGGGGGCCGTTTGGCTACACCTTC. This gives the protein CASSVGGPFGYTF.

V gene TRBV27 combines with J gene TRBJ2-7; 7 positions match TRBD1. Germline CDR1 and CDR2: MNHEY and SMNVEV (reference sequence). The V segment lost 8 bases and the J segment 5 bases; nucleotides outside the gene matches: 15. The CDR3 has 15 residues. The CDR3 nucleotides read TGTGCCAGCCGCAAATGGACAGGTTTAATCGACGAGCAGTACTTC. This sequence encodes CASRKWTGLIDEQYF.

V is TRBV2 and J is TRBJ2-2; the D is unclear. The CDR3 covers 17 residues. V was pared by 0 bases and J by 1 base, with 12 bases between. CDR1 is SNHLY and CDR2 is FYNNEI in the germline V gene. The CDR3 spells CASSEAGWQMNTGELFF. The CDR3 DNA is TGTGCCAGCAGTGAAGCGGGTTGGCAAATGAACACCGGGGAGCTGTTTTTT.

The chain recombines TRBV7-9 with TRBJ2-3; D unresolved. Germline loops: CDR1 SEHNR, CDR2 FQNEAQ (reference sequence). V dropped 2 bases and J dropped 0 bases, with 12 bases sitting between them. The length of the CDR3 is 16 residues. The DNA of the CDR3 is TGTGCCAGCAGCTTATGGGTGTACCCTAGCACAGATACGCAGTATTTT. It translates to CASSLWVYPSTDTQYF.

V is TRBV27 and J is TRBJ2-7; D unclear. The length of the CDR3 is 14 residues. Per germline, CDR1 MNHEY and CDR2 SMNVEV (reference sequence). V was clipped by 4 bases and J by 3 bases, with 13 bases between them. CDR3 in DNA: TGTGCCAGCAGTTCATGGCAGAAATTCTACGAGCAGTACTTC. Its translation is CASSSWQKFYEQYF.

V usage is TRBV7-8 and J usage is TRBJ2-1; TRBD1 matches at 8 bases. From germline, CDR1 is SGHVS and CDR2 FQNEAQ. There are 13 residues in the CDR3. Trimming at V came to 5 bases and at J to 10 bases, leaving 7 bases not matched to a gene. The DNA for the CDR3 is TGTGCCAGCAGCCCGGGACAGGCCCCGGAGCAGTTCTTC. Its translation: CASSPGQAPEQFF.

The genes are TRBV27 and TRBJ2-1; no clear D gene. Germline CDR1 and CDR2: MNHEY and SMNVEV (reference sequence). V shed 2 bases and J shed 0 bases, with 11 bases lying between them. This CDR3 comprises 16 residues. As DNA, the CDR3 is TGTGCCAGCAGTTTAGTGGCGGCGAGCTCCTACAATGAGCAGTTCTTC. Translating gives CASSLVAASSYNEQFF.

This sequence joins TRBV28 and TRBJ2-5; possible D gene TRBD1, 6 bases. The CDR3 covers 14 residues. The V gene's germline CDR1 is MDHEN and CDR2 SYDVKM. V was clipped by 4 bases and J by 0 bases, with 9 bases between them. CDR3 sequence: CASSSRDNQETQYF. CDR3 nucleotides: TGTGCCAGCAGTTCCCGGGACAACCAAGAGACCCAGTACTTC. Combining the CDR3 with reference TRBV28 and TRBJ2-5 gives the whole variable domain DVKVTQSSRYLVKRTGEKVFLECVQDMDHENMFWYRQDPGLGLRLIYFSYDVKMKEKGDIPEGYSVSREKKERFSLILESASTNQTSMYLCASSSRDNQETQYFGPGTRLLVL.

The chain joins TRBV4-1 to TRBJ1-2, with D perhaps TRBD1 (5 bases). This CDR3 comprises 17 residues. V was trimmed by 1 base and J by 3 bases, leaving 18 bases between them. From germline, CDR1 is MGHRA and CDR2 YSYEKL. The CDR3 protein is CASSQARGGPGDYGYTF. The CDR3 DNA reads TGCGCCAGCAGCCAAGCCCGGGGGGGTCCTGGTGACTATGGCTACACCTTC.

This clone has more than one count but fewer than ten. The V gene is TRBV23-1, the J gene TRBJ1-5; D call uncertain. TRBV23-1 is an ORF, and what it does is uncertain. With 7 bases removed from V and 0 bases from J, the gap between germline ends came to 16 bases. The CDR3 covers 16 residues. Here the CDR3 reads CASTKRWRNSNQPQHF. CDR3 sequence (DNA): TGCGCCAGCACTAAAAGGTGGCGAAATAGCAATCAGCCCCAGCATTTT.

The chain recombines TRBV6-6 with TRBJ2-7; 9 bases match TRBD1. The CDR3 has 14 residues. CDR1 is MNHNY and CDR2 is SVGAGI in the germline V gene (reference sequence). Trimming removed 9 bases from V and 6 bases from J; junction bases left unmatched: 12. The CDR3 DNA follows: TGTGCCAGTACCGGGACAGGGTTTAGTAGCGAGCAGTACTTC. It translates to CASTGTGFSSEQYF.

This clone was recorded a few times. This sequence joins TRBV11-1 and TRBJ1-2; D gene uncertain. CDR1 and CDR2 (germline): SGHAT, FQDESV (reference sequence). The CDR3 length is 13 residues. Trimming removed 4 bases from V and 5 bases from J, with 11 bases in between. CDR3 amino acids: CASSSSESYGYTF. The CDR3 DNA reads as TGTGCCAGCAGCTCGTCGGAGAGTTATGGCTACACCTTC.

This clone appeared once. The V call is TRBV7-9, the J call TRBJ2-7; 8 bases fit TRBD1. Unmatched junction bases numbered 5, after V lost 8 bases and J lost 2 bases. The CDR3 covers 13 residues. Germline V lookup: CDR1 SEHNR, CDR2 FQNEAQ (reference sequence). The CDR3 region has the DNA TGTGCCAGCCACGGACAGGGTCCCTACGAGCAGTACTTC. It translates to CASHGQGPYEQYF.

CDR3 coding DNA: TGTGCCAGCAGCTTGGCCGGCGGGAGGGCCTCCTACGAGCAGTACTTC. This translates into CASSLAGGRASYEQYF. The chain has TRBV5-5 and TRBJ2-7, with 9 bases lining up with TRBD2. This CDR3 contains 16 residues. The V gene end was trimmed by 0 bases and the J gene end by 0 bases; junction bases not matched to a gene: 4. Germline V gives CDR1 SGHKS, CDR2 YYEKEE (reference sequence).

This chain links TRBV9 with TRBJ1-5; D call uncertain. In germline, CDR1 is SGDLS, CDR2 YYNGEE. CDR3 length: 13 residues. The V gene lost 4 bases and the J gene lost 3 bases, with 8 bases spanning the gap. Written as DNA, the CDR3 is TGTGCCAGCAGCTTGGGTCCCAATCAGCCCCAGCATTTT. Protein: CASSLGPNQPQHF.

Only one count was recorded for this clone. The J gene is TRBJ2-7, the V gene TRBV28, with no clear D. Germline V gene data show CDR1 as MDHEN and CDR2 as SYDVKM. The CDR3 covers 12 residues. With 2 bases removed from V and 6 bases from J, the gap between germline ends came to 8 bases. The DNA for the CDR3 is TGTGCCAGCAGTTTAGACGCCTTCGAGCAGTACTTC. Translation gives CASSLDAFEQYF.

A single count supports this clone. The V and J genes are TRBV5-8 and TRBJ1-1, with D possibly being TRBD1 (6 bases). V was clipped by 1 base and J by 2 bases, with 15 bases between them. The CDR3 totals 16 residues. Germline V gene data show CDR1 as SGHTS and CDR2 as YDEGEE. The CDR3 spells CASSLRPGHYNTEAFF. The DNA for the CDR3 is TGTGCCAGCAGCTTGCGACCGGGACACTATAACACTGAAGCTTTCTTT.

This clone was recorded only once. The rearrangement links TRBV28 to TRBJ1-1; 8 bases are shared with TRBD1. V lost 5 bases to trimming and J lost 5 bases; unmatched junction nucleotides: 10. Germline values: CDR1 MDHEN, CDR2 SYDVKM. The length of the CDR3 is 15 residues. This CDR3 reads CASSGPRGRGTEAFF. Here the CDR3 DNA reads TGTGCCAGCAGTGGTCCCAGGGGGCGGGGAACTGAAGCTTTCTTT.

The chain couples TRBV9 to TRBJ2-4, with D perhaps matching TRBD1 or TRBD2 (5 bases each). The CDR3 runs 12 residues. Deletions cut 4 bases from V and 8 bases from J, with 10 bases between. Germline V lookup: CDR1 SGDLS, CDR2 YYNGEE. The CDR3 nucleotides read TGTGCCAGCAGCACGGGACCGGACATTCAGTACTTC. It translates to CASSTGPDIQYF.